This TCR beta chain was sequenced in a study of blood T cells in healthy people across ages. Alongside a J-beta primer mix, a sample-barcoded 5' primer served in a second PCR lasting 7 to 11 cycles. MiXCR, applied by TCRdb to the 5' RACE reads, yields one record per CDR3 protein. In the table there are 1.2 million to 1.5 million distinct CDR3 sequences, roughly 59% of which are singletons. The CDR3 totals 13 residues. With 0 bases clipped from V and 10 bases from J, the junction kept 4 bases outside the gene matches. Germline lookup yields CDR1 DFQATT and CDR2 SNEGSKA (reference sequence). The clonotype comes from a man aged 18 to 29 in good health. The J gene is TRBJ1-4, the V gene TRBV20-1, with TRBD1 matching 8 bases. Material: blood. The CDR3 region is CSARDDRGGKLFF. DNA for the CDR3: TGCAGTGCTAGAGACGACAGGGGAGGAAAACTGTTTTTT.